Listed below are T cell receptor beta chains from one sample, sequenced in a study of CD8 T cells in ankylosing spondylitis. TCRdb used MiXCR to reprocess the 5' RACE reads, holding one entry per CDR3 protein. The sample shows 390,000 or so distinct CDR3 sequences, around 22% of them seen only once. The sample taken for sequencing was blood, either unsorted or a sorted T cell fraction (not recorded which). Receptors were obtained from a male donor with ankylosing spondylitis. CDR3s include the opening cysteine and the closing phenylalanine or tryptophan. The order of the fields is CDR3 length, D gene, J gene, V gene, clone size, CDR3 DNA, CDR3 protein. D genes are given only for firm matches. Part of the rows lack a size; the others show once, few, many or a class for expanded clones.

15	TRBD2	TRBJ2-5	TRBV7-2	few	TGTGCCAGCAGCCCCCTGGGGGGGAGGCAAGAGACCCAGTACTTC	CASSPLGGRQETQYF
13	NA	TRBJ2-6	TRBV29-1	many	TGCAGCGCTACCTACTCTGGGGCCAACGTCCTGACTTTC	CSATYSGANVLTF
15	NA	TRBJ1-4	TRBV4-1	NA	TGCGCCAGCAGCCATCCCGACACAACTAATGAAAAACTGTTTTTT	CASSHPDTTNEKLFF
15	TRBD2	TRBJ2-3	TRBV6-5	few	TGTGCCAGCAGTTACGCGGGAGGGCCTGGAGATACGCAGTATTTT	CASSYAGGPGDTQYF
14	NA	TRBJ1-5	TRBV6-1	NA	TGTGCCAGCAGTCCTGACCTAATCTCTCAGCCCCAGCATTTT	CASSPDLISQPQHF
16	NA	TRBJ2-7	TRBV6-5	NA	TGTGCCAGCAGTTACTCGTTTTTCCTCAGGGCCTACGAGCAGTACTTC	CASSYSFFLRAYEQYF
16	NA	TRBJ1-1	TRBV5-1	once	TGCGCCAGCAGCTTGTTGCCCGTAGGGCTCAACACTGAAGCTTTCTTT	CASSLLPVGLNTEAFF
15	NA	TRBJ1-1	TRBV5-1	few	TGCGCCAGCAGCTTTTCCCGGGGAATAGACACTGAAGCTTTCTTT	CASSFSRGIDTEAFF
16	NA	TRBJ1-6	TRBV11-2	few	TGTGCCAGCAGCTTTGTACAGGGCCCCGCCGGTTCACCCCTCCACTTT	CASSFVQGPAGSPLHF
15	NA	TRBJ2-1	TRBV20-1	NA	TGCAGTGCTTCTCGGCAAGGGACCGGCGGGGATGAGCAGTTCTTC	CSASRQGTGGDEQFF
15	NA	TRBJ2-2	TRBV6-2/TRBV6-3	NA	TGTGCCAGCAGAAGGGACAACGCGAACACCGGGGAGCTGTTTTTT	CASRRDNANTGELFF
13	TRBD1	TRBJ1-1	TRBV29-1	NA	TGCAGCGTTGCTGTAGGATCCCAGGGGGGGGCTTTCTTT	CSVAVGSQGGAFF
17	NA	TRBJ2-6	TRBV5-1	few	TGCGCCAGCAGCTTCCGTACAGGGCGCGACGGGGCCAACGTCCTGACTTTC	CASSFRTGRDGANVLTF
15	NA	TRBJ1-5	TRBV2	NA	TGTGCCAGCAGCCCTTTCGACTTGAGTAATCAGCCCCAGCATTTT	CASSPFDLSNQPQHF
16	TRBD2	TRBJ2-1	TRBV3-1	few	TGTGCCAGCAGCCGAACCCTAGCGGGCCTAAACAATGAGCAGTTCTTC	CASSRTLAGLNNEQFF
13	TRBD2	TRBJ2-3	TRBV6-2/TRBV6-3	once	TGTGCCAGCAGCCGGGGGAGGGACTCTACGCAGTATTTT	CASSRGRDSTQYF
15	TRBD2	TRBJ2-1	TRBV5-4	few	TGTGCCAGCAGCGCAGCGGGAGAACCCTACAATGAGCAGTTCTTC	CASSAAGEPYNEQFF
16	TRBD2	TRBJ2-2	TRBV12-3/TRBV12-4	many	TGTGCCAGCAGTTTAGGACTAGCGGAAATCACCGGGGAGCTGTTTTTT	CASSLGLAEITGELFF
14	NA	TRBJ2-3	TRBV7-2	few	TGTGCCAGCAGCTGGACTCCATCCCGGGATACGCAGTATTTT	CASSWTPSRDTQYF
14	NA	TRBJ1-5	TRBV7-2	few	TGTGCCAGCAGCTTAGAAGGGCAGGGTCAGCCCCAGCATTTT	CASSLEGQGQPQHF
12	NA	TRBJ2-2	TRBV28	NA	TGTGCCAGCAGTTTCGGGATAGGGGAGCTGTTTTTT	CASSFGIGELFF
15	NA	TRBJ2-5	TRBV7-9	few	TGTGCCAGCAGCTTGGTGGGACACGCTGAAGAGACCCAGTACTTC	CASSLVGHAEETQYF
14	NA	TRBJ1-5	TRBV29-1	few	TGCAGCGTTTCAGCGGGGGCAGGGGATCAGCCCCAGCATTTT	CSVSAGAGDQPQHF
13	NA	TRBJ1-4	TRBV5-1	NA	TGCGCCAGCAGCTTCCAGGGTGAAGAAAAACTGTTTTTT	CASSFQGEEKLFF